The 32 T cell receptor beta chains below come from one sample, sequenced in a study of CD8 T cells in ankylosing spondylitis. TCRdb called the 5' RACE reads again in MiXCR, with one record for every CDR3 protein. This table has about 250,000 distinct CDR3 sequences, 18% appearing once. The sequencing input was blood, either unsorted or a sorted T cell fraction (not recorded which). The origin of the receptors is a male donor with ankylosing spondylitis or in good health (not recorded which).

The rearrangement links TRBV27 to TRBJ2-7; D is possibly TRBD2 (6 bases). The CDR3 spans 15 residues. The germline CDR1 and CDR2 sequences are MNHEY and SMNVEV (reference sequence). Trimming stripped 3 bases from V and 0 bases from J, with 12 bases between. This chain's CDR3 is CASSFFSGPSYEQYF. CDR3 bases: TGTGCCAGCAGTTTCTTTAGCGGACCCTCCTACGAGCAGTACTTC.

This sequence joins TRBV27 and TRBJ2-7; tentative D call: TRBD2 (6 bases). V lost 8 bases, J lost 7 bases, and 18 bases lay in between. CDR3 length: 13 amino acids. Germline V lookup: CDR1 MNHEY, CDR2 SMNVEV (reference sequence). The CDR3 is CASSWDLLGEQYF. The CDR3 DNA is TGTGCCAGCTCCTGGGACTTGCTAGGGGAGCAGTACTTC.

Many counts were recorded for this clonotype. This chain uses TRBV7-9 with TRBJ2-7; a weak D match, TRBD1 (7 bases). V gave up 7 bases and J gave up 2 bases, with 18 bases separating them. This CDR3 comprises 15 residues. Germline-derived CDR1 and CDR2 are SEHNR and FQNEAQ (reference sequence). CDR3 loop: CASIPGGQAPYEQYF. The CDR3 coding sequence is TGTGCCAGCATCCCAGGGGGGCAGGCTCCCTACGAGCAGTACTTC.

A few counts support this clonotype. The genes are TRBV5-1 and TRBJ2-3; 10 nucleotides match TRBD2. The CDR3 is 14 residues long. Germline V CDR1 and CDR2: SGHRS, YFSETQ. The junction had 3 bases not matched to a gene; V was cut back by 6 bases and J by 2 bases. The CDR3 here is CASTLAGATDTQYF. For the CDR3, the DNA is TGCGCCAGCACCCTAGCGGGAGCCACAGATACGCAGTATTTT.

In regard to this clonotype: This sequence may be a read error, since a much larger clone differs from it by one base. CDR3 amino acids: CASSLKGNTEAFF. The CDR3 DNA reads as TGCGCCAGCAGCTTGAAGGGGAACACTGAAGCTTTCTTT. This chain joins TRBV5-1 and TRBJ1-1; unclear D gene. The V end was cut by 1 base, the J end by 1 base, with 5 bases between. This CDR3 is 13 amino acids long. Per germline, CDR1 SGHRS and CDR2 YFSETQ.

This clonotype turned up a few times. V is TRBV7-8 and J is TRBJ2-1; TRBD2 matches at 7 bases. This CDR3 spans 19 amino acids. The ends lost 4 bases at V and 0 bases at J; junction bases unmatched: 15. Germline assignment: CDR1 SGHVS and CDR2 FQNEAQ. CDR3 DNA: TGTGCCAGCAGCTCAATGGCCCTAACTAGCGCAGGCTCCTACAATGAGCAGTTCTTC. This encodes CASSSMALTSAGSYNEQFF.

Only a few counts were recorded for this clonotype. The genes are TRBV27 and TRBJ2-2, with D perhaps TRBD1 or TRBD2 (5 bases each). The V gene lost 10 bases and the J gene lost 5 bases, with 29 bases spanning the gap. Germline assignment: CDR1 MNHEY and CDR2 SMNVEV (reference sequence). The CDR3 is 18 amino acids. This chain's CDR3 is CATSVGTRHIGWTGELFF. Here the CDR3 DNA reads TGTGCCACCTCCGTTGGGACCAGACACATAGGTTGGACCGGGGAGCTGTTTTTT.

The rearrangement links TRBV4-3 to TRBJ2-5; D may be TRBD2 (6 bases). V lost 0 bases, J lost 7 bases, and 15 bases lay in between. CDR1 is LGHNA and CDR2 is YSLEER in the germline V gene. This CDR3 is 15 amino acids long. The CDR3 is CASSQDRLVSGTQYF. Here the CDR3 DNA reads TGCGCCAGCAGCCAAGACAGACTAGTATCAGGGACCCAGTACTTC.

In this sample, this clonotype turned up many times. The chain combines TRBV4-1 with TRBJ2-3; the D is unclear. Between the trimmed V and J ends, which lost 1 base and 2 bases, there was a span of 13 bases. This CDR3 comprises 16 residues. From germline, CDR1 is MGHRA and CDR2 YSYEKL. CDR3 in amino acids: CASSQGVSSNTDTQYF. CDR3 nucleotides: TGCGCCAGCAGCCAAGGCGTTAGCTCTAACACAGATACGCAGTATTTT.

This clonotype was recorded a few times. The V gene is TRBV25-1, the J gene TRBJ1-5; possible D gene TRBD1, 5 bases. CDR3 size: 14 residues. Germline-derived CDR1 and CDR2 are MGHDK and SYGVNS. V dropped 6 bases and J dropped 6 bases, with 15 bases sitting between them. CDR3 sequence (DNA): TGTGCCAGCAGGGGGGAAGGGTTGGGTCAGCCCCAGCATTTT. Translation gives CASRGEGLGQPQHF.

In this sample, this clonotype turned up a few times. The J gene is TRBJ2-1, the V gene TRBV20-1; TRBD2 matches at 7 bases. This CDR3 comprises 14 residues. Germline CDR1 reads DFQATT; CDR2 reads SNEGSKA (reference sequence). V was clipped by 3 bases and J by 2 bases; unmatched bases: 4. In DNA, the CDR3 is TGCAGTGCTAGGCCTAGCGGAACCTACAATGAGCAGTTCTTC. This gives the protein CSARPSGTYNEQFF.

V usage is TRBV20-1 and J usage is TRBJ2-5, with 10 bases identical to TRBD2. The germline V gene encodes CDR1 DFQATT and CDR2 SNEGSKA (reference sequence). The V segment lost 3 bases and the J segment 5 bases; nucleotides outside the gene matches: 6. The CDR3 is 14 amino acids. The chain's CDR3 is CSASLAGVLETQYF. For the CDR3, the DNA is TGCAGTGCTAGTCTAGCGGGAGTTTTGGAGACCCAGTACTTC.

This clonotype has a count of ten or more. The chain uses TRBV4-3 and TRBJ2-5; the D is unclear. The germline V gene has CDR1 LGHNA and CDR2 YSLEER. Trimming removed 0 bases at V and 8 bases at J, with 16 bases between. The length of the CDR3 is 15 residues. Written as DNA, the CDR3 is TGCGCCAGCAGCCAAGAGGCCCGTCCCTCGAACACCCAGTACTTC. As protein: CASSQEARPSNTQYF.

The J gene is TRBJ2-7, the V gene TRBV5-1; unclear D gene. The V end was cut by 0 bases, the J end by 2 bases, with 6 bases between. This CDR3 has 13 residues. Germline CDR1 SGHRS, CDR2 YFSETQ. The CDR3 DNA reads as TGCGCCAGCAGCTTGGTCCCGGCCTACGAGCAGTACTTC. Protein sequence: CASSLVPAYEQYF.

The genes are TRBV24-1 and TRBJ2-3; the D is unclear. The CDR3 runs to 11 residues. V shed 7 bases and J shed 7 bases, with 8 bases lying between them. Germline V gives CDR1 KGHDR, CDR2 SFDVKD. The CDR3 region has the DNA TGTGCCACCAGCCTCGGAAATACGCAGTATTTT. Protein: CATSLGNTQYF.

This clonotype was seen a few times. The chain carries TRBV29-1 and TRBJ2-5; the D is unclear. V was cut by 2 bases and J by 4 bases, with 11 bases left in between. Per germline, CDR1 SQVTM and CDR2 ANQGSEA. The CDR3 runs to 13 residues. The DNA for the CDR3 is TGCAGCGTTGAATTAGGGTTTCGAGAGACCCAGTACTTC. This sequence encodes CSVELGFRETQYF.

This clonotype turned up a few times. CDR3 amino acids: CASSQQGSLSYEQYF. The CDR3 DNA sequence: TGTGCCAGCAGCCAACAGGGGAGCCTTTCCTACGAGCAGTACTTC. This rearrangement joins TRBV6-1 to TRBJ2-7; TRBD1 agrees at 7 bases. Per germline, CDR1 MNHNS and CDR2 SASEGT. The V gene end was trimmed by 6 bases and the J gene end by 1 base; junction bases not matched to a gene: 9. The CDR3 sequence is 15 residues long.

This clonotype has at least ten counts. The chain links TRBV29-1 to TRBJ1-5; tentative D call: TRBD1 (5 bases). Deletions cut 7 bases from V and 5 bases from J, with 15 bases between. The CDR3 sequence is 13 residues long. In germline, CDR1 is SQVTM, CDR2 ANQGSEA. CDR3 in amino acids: CSALGDGDQPQHF. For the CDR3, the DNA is TGCAGCGCTCTGGGGGACGGAGATCAGCCCCAGCATTTT.

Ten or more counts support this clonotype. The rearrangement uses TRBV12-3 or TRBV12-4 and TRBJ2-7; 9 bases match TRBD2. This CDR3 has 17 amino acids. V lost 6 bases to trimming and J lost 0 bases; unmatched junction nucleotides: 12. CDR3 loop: CASSSIAGGTDSYEQYF. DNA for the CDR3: TGTGCCAGCAGCTCGATCGCGGGGGGGACGGACTCCTACGAGCAGTACTTC.

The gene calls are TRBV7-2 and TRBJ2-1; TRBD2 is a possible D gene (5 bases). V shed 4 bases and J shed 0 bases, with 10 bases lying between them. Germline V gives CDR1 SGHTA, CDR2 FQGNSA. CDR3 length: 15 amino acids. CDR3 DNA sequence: TGTGCCAGCAGCTCTTCTACTAGCTCCTACAATGAGCAGTTCTTC. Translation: CASSSSTSSYNEQFF.

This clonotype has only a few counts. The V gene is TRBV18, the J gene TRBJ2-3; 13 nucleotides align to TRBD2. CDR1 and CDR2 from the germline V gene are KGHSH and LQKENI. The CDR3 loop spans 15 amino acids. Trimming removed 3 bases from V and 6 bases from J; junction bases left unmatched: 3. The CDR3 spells CASSPGLAGLDTQYF. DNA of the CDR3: TGTGCCAGCTCACCGGGACTAGCGGGGTTGGATACGCAGTATTTT.

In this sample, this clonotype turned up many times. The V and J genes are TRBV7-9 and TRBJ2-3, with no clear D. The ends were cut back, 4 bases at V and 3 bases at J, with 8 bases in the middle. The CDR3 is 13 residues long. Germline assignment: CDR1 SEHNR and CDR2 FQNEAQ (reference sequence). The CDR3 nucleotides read TGTGCCAGCAGCTACAGTACTACAGATACGCAGTATTTT. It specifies CASSYSTTDTQYF. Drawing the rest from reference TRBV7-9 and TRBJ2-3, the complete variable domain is DTGVSQNPRHKITKRGQNVTFRCDPISEHNRLYWYRQTLGQGPEFLTYFQNEAQLEKSRLLSDRFSAERPKGSFSTLEIQRTEQGDSAMYLCASSYSTTDTQYFGPGTRLTVL.

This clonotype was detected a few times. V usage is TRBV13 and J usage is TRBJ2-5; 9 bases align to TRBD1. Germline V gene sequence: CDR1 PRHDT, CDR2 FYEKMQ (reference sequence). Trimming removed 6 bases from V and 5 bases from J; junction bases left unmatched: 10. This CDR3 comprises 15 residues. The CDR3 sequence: CASSSDRGVSETQYF. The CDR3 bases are TGTGCCAGCAGTTCTGACAGGGGGGTTAGCGAGACCCAGTACTTC.

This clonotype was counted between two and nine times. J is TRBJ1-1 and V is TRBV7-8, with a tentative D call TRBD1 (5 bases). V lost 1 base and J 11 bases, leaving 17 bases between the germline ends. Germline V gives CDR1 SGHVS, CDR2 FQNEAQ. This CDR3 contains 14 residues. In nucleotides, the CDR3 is TGTGCCAGCAGCTTAGTATCCCCTTCCAGGGCGGCTTTCTTT. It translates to CASSLVSPSRAAFF.

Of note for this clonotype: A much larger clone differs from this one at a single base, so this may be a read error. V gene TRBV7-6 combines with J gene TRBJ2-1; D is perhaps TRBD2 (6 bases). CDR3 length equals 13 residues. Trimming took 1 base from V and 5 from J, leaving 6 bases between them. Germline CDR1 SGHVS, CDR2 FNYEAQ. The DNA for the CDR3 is TGTGCCAGCAGCTTAGGACTAGACAATGAGCAGTTCTTC. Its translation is CASSLGLDNEQFF.

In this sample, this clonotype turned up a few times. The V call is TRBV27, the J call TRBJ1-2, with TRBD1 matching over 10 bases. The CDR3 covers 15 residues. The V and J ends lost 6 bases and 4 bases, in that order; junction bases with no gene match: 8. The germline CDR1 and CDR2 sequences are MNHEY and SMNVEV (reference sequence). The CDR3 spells CASSRQGAFLYGYTF. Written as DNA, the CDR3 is TGTGCCAGCAGCCGACAGGGGGCCTTTCTCTATGGCTACACCTTC.

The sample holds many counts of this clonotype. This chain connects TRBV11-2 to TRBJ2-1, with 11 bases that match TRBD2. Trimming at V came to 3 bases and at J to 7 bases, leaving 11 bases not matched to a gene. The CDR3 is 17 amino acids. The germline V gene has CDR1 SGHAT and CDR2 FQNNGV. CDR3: CASSFGHLAGGMNEQFF. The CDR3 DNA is TGTGCCAGCAGCTTTGGACACCTAGCGGGAGGAATGAATGAGCAGTTCTTC.

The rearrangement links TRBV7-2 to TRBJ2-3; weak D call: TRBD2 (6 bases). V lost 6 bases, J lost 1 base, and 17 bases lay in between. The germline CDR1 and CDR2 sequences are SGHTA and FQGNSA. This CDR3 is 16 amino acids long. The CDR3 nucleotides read TGTGCCAGCAGTTTCGCCGCGGGGCCTGGCACAGATACGCAGTATTTT. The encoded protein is CASSFAAGPGTDTQYF.

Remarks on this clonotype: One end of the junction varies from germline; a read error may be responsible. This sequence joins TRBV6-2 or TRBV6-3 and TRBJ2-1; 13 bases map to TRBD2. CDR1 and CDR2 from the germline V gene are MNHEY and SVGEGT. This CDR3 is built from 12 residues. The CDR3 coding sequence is TGTGCCAGCAGTCCCAGACTAGCGGGAGGCATCTTC. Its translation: CASSPRLAGGIF.

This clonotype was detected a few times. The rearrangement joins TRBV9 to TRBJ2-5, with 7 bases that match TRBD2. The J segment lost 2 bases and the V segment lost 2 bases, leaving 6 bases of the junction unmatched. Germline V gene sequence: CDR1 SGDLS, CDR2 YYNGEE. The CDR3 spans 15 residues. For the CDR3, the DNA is TGTGCCAGCAGCGTTACGCTAGCGGCACAAGAGACCCAGTACTTC. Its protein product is CASSVTLAAQETQYF.

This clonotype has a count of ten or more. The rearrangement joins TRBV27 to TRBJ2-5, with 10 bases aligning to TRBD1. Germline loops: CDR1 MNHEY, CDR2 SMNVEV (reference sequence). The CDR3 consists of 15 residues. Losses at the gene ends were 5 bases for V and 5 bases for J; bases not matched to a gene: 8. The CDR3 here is CASSPDRGPMETQYF. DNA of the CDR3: TGTGCCAGCAGTCCCGACAGGGGGCCTATGGAGACCCAGTACTTC.

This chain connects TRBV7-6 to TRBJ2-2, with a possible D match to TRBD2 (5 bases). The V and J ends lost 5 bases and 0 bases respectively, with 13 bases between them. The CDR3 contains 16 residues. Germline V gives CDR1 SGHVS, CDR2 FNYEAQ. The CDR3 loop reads CASSLERVTNTGELFF. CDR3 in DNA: TGTGCCAGCAGCCTGGAGAGGGTAACGAACACCGGGGAGCTGTTTTTT.